The 2 T cell receptor beta chains listed next were all sequenced from one sample in a study of blood T cells in healthy people across ages. Sample-barcoded 5' priming and a J-beta primer mix drove a second PCR of 7 to 11 cycles. MiXCR was run by TCRdb on the 5' RACE reads, yielding one entry per CDR3 protein. Among approximately 800,000 distinct CDR3 sequences listed, 62% were seen once. Sequenced sample: blood. These receptors were obtained from a man between 25 and 39 years old in good health.

The rearrangement uses TRBV5-1 and TRBJ2-5, with TRBD2 matching 8 bases. V was clipped by 3 bases and J by 5 bases; unmatched bases: 6. The CDR3 contains 14 residues. Germline V gene sequence: CDR1 SGHRS, CDR2 YFSETQ. CDR3 bases: TGCGCCAGCAGCTCAAGGACTAGCTGGGAGACCCAGTACTTC. This codes for CASSSRTSWETQYF. Combining the CDR3 with reference TRBV5-1 and TRBJ2-5 gives the whole variable domain KAGVTQTPRYLIKTRGQQVTLSCSPISGHRSVSWYQQTPGQGLQFLFEYFSETQRNKGNFPGRFSGRQFSNSRSEMNVSTLELGDSALYLCASSSRTSWETQYFGPGTRLLVL.

This chain uses TRBV5-1 with TRBJ1-1; TRBD1 might be the D (5 bases). V was shortened by 4 bases and J by 2 bases, with 12 bases between the two germline ends. Germline V gene sequence: CDR1 SGHRS, CDR2 YFSETQ. The CDR3 extends over 14 amino acids. The CDR3 loop is CASSLRGLNTEAFF. CDR3 DNA: TGCGCCAGCAGCCTACGGGGCTTAAACACTGAAGCTTTCTTT.